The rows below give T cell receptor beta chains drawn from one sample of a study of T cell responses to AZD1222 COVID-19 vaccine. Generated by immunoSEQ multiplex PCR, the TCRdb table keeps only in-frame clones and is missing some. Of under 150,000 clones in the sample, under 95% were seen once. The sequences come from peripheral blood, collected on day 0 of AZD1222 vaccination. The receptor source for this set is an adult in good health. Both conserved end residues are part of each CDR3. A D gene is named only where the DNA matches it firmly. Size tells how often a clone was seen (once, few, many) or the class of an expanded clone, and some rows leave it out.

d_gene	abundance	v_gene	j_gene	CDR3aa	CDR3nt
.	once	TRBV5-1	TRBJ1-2	CASSLSGSYGYTF	TGCGCCAGCAGCTTGTCTGGTAGCTATGGCTACACCTTC
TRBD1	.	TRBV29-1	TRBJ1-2	CSVGDRGDGYTF	TGCAGCGTTGGGGACAGGGGTGACGGCTACACCTTC
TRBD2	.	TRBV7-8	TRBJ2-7	CASSLEAGGSYEQYF	TGTGCCAGCAGCTTAGAAGCGGGAGGGTCGTACGAGCAGTACTTC
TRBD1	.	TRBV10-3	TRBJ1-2	CAISGPWDSLGGYTF	TGTGCCATCAGCGGACCGTGGGACAGCTTAGGTGGCTACACCTTC
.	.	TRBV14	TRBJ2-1	CASSGGNGDSYDEQFF	TGTGCCAGCAGCGGGGGGAATGGGGACTCATACGATGAGCAGTTCTTC
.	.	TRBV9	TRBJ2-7	CASSVAGMGNEQYF	TGTGCCAGCAGCGTAGCCGGGATGGGGAACGAGCAGTACTTC
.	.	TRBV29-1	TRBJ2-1	CSVELRTIGNEQFF	TGCAGCGTTGAACTCCGGACTATAGGGAATGAGCAGTTCTTC
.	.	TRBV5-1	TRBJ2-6	CASSPWTGSGANVLTF	TGCGCCAGCAGCCCCTGGACCGGTTCTGGGGCCAACGTCCTGACTTTC
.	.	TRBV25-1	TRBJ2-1	CASSKGAEEGPYNEQFF	TGTGCCAGCAGTAAGGGAGCTGAAGAGGGCCCTTACAATGAGCAGTTCTTC
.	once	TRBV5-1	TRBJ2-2	CASSLNTGELFF	TGCGCCAGCAGCTTGAACACCGGGGAGCTGTTTTTT
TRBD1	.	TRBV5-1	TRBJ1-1	CASSPLTGGNTEAFF	TGCGCCAGCAGCCCTCTGACAGGGGGGAACACTGAAGCTTTCTTT
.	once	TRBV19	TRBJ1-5	CASSIGEYQPQHF	TGTGCCAGTAGTATCGGAGAATATCAGCCCCAGCATTTT
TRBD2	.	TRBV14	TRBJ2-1	CASSQRLADYNEQFF	TGTGCCAGCAGCCAACGTCTAGCGGACTACAATGAGCAGTTCTTC
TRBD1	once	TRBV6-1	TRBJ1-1	CASSPTGGSTEAFF	TGTGCCAGCAGTCCCACAGGGGGCAGTACTGAAGCTTTCTTT
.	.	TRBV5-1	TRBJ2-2	CASSLGGDNTGELFF	TGCGCCAGCAGCTTGGGTGGGGACAACACCGGGGAGCTGTTTTTT
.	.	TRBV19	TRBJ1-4	CASSLRGTLGEKLFF	TGTGCCAGTAGTTTAAGGGGAACCCTAGGGGAAAAACTGTTTTTT
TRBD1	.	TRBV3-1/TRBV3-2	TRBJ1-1	CASSQAGTGEAGTEAFF	TGTGCCAGCAGCCAAGCGGGGACAGGGGAGGCAGGGACTGAAGCTTTCTTT
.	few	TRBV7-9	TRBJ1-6	CASSWGSSYNSPLHF	TGTGCCAGCAGCTGGGGGAGCTCCTATAATTCACCCCTCCACTTT
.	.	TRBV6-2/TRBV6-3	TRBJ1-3	CASSTPRLTISGNTIYF	TGTGCCAGCAGTACCCCGAGACTGACAATTTCCGGAAACACCATATATTTT
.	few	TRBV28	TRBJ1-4	CASSLGRWINEKLFF	TGTGCCAGCAGTTTAGGACGGTGGATTAATGAAAAACTGTTTTTT
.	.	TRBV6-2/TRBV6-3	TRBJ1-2	CASSYSRGPYGYTF	TGTGCCAGCAGTTACTCGCGGGGGCCCTATGGCTACACCTTC
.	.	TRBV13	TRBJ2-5	CASSLGQTQETQYF	TGTGCCAGCAGCTTAGGACAGACCCAAGAGACCCAGTACTTC
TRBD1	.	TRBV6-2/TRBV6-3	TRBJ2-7	CASSYERDRGPYEQYF	TGTGCCAGCAGTTACGAGCGGGACAGGGGCCCCTACGAGCAGTACTTC
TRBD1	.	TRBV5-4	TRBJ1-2	CASSSGQGTWGYTF	TGTGCCAGCAGCTCAGGACAGGGGACGTGGGGCTACACCTTC
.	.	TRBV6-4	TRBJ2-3	CASSNAGGTDTQYF	TGTGCCAGCAGTAATGCAGGAGGCACAGATACGCAGTATTTT
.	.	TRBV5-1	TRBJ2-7	CASRMTSEVLEQYF	TGCGCCAGCAGAATGACAAGCGAGGTCTTGGAGCAGTACTTC
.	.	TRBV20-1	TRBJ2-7	CSASTGGIASYEQYF	TGCAGTGCTAGTACGGGCGGGATAGCTTCCTACGAGCAGTACTTC
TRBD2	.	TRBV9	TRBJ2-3	CASSEGLAGGRHTDTQYF	TGTGCCAGCAGCGAGGGACTAGCGGGGGGCCGCCACACAGATACGCAGTATTTT
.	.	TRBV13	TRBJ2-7	CASSSHRDNSYEQYF	TGTGCCAGCAGCTCACACCGGGACAACTCCTACGAGCAGTACTTC
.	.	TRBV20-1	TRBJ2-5	CSASTAGTAEVTQYF	TGCAGTGCTAGTACCGCCGGGACGGCAGAGGTGACCCAGTACTTC
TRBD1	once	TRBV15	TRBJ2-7	CATSLGQTSGEQYF	TGTGCCACCAGCTTGGGACAGACCTCCGGCGAGCAGTACTTC